Below are 23 T cell receptor beta chains sequenced from a single sample in a study of blood T cell repertoires in COVID-19. Sequenced by immunoSEQ multiplex PCR; TCRdb stores in-frame clones only, minus some. The sample yields over 10,000 clones, 88% seen once. The sample comprised peripheral blood. The receptor set was obtained from a human donor in a cohort sampled during active COVID-19.

The chain recombines TRBV5-1 with TRBJ1-5; the match to TRBD1 covers 8 bases. CDR1 and CDR2 from the germline V gene are SGHRS and YFSETQ. The CDR3 runs 14 residues. V shed 4 bases, J shed 7 bases, and the junction held 7 bases outside the gene matches. CDR3 DNA: TGCGCCAGCAGCCCCCAGGGGGCAGGACAGCCCCAGCATTTT. This encodes CASSPQGAGQPQHF.

The chain recombines TRBV29-1 with TRBJ1-2; D gene unclear. The germline CDR1 and CDR2 sequences are SQVTM and ANQGSEA. V was shortened by 5 bases and J by 8 bases, with 6 bases between the two germline ends. This CDR3 region has 9 residues. The CDR3 sequence is CSVLEGYTF. CDR3 nucleotides: TGCAGCGTTTTGGAGGGCTACACCTTC.

Only one count was recorded for this clone. J is TRBJ2-5 and V is TRBV5-5; a possible D gene is TRBD2 (6 bases). This CDR3 contains 17 residues. In germline, CDR1 is SGHKS, CDR2 YYEKEE (reference sequence). Between the trimmed V and J ends, which lost 6 bases and 5 bases, there was a span of 26 bases. CDR3 in amino acids: CASTFPSRDSRWETQYF. The CDR3, as DNA: TGTGCCAGCACCTTCCCATCCCGGGACTCTAGGTGGGAGACCCAGTACTTC.

V and J are TRBV7-2 and TRBJ2-1, with D perhaps matching TRBD2 (5 bases). This CDR3 contains 14 residues. V was cut by 1 base and J by 7 bases, with 11 bases left in between. The V gene's germline CDR1 is SGHTA and CDR2 FQGNSA. CDR3 protein: CASSLEAAGNEQFF. Here the CDR3 DNA reads TGTGCCAGCAGCTTAGAAGCGGCAGGTAATGAGCAGTTCTTC.

The CDR3 here is CASSPGQGAAGELFF. In nucleotides, the CDR3 is TGTGCCAGCAGCCCCGGACAGGGGGCAGCCGGGGAGCTGTTTTTT. The chain has TRBV11-3 and TRBJ2-2; TRBD1 matches at 11 bases. With V trimmed by 5 bases and J by 6 bases, 5 bases remained unmatched. CDR3 size: 15 residues. Germline V gives CDR1 SGHNT, CDR2 YENEEA.

This clone is a singleton in its sample. The chain combines TRBV30 with TRBJ2-7; D unresolved. The CDR3 sequence is 12 residues long. Per the germline V gene, CDR1 is GTSNPN and CDR2 is SVGIG (reference sequence). Trimming stripped 0 bases from V and 6 bases from J, with 9 bases between. The CDR3 sequence is CAWSVMLSEQYF. The CDR3 nucleotides read TGTGCCTGGAGTGTAATGCTTAGCGAGCAGTACTTC. Full variable domain (outside the CDR3, taken from reference TRBV30 and TRBJ2-7): SQTIHQWPATLVQPVGSPLSLECTVEGTSNPNLYWYRQAAGRGLQLLFYSVGIGQISSEVPQNLSASRPQDRQFILSSKKLLLSDSGFYLCAWSVMLSEQYFGPGTRLTVT.

This clone has only one observation. V is TRBV6-5 and J is TRBJ2-1, with 8 bases identical to TRBD2. This CDR3 comprises 13 residues. Germline-derived CDR1 and CDR2 are MNHEY and SVGAGI. The J segment lost 7 bases and the V segment lost 7 bases, leaving 6 bases of the junction unmatched. The CDR3 protein is CASKLSGKNEQFF. CDR3 nucleotides: TGTGCCAGCAAACTTAGCGGGAAGAATGAGCAGTTCTTC.

The chain employs TRBV9 and TRBJ2-1; D not resolved. Germline values: CDR1 SGDLS, CDR2 YYNGEE. Trimming pared 5 bases from V and 5 bases from J, leaving 14 bases between. CDR3 size: 14 residues. CDR3 amino acids: CASSESLVDNEQFF. CDR3 nucleotide sequence: TGTGCCAGCAGTGAATCCCTAGTCGACAATGAGCAGTTCTTC.

The chain links TRBV7-3 to TRBJ2-4; tentatively, D is TRBD2 (6 bases). The CDR3 extends over 13 amino acids. Trimming took off 5 bases at V and 7 bases at J, with 12 bases between the two ends. Germline V gives CDR1 SGHTA, CDR2 FQGTGA. The CDR3: CASSPGLGNIQYF. CDR3 DNA sequence: TGTGCCAGCAGCCCGGGACTTGGGAACATTCAGTACTTC.

This chain joins TRBV5-4 and TRBJ2-3, with D possibly TRBD2 on 5 matching bases. V lost 4 bases, J lost 2 bases, and 14 bases lay in between. Looked up from germline, CDR1 is SGHNT and CDR2 is YYREEE (reference sequence). The length of the CDR3 is 15 residues. The CDR3 sequence is CASSQPEAFTDTQYF. The CDR3 coding sequence is TGTGCCAGCAGCCAACCGGAGGCGTTCACAGATACGCAGTATTTT.

CDR3 loop: CASSNTGDYGYTF. The CDR3 region has the DNA TGTGCCAGCAGCAACACAGGGGACTATGGCTACACCTTC. The V and J genes are TRBV9 and TRBJ1-2; 7 bases agree with TRBD1. Germline V gene lookup returns CDR1 SGDLS and CDR2 YYNGEE. The CDR3 is 13 amino acids. J lost 3 bases, V lost 4 bases, and 3 bases had no gene match.

The chain joins TRBV6-5 to TRBJ1-1; D is perhaps TRBD1 (6 bases). Germline V lookup: CDR1 MNHEY, CDR2 SVGAGI. The germline V and J ends were trimmed by 6 bases and 4 bases, with 18 bases remaining between them. The CDR3 loop spans 15 amino acids. CDR3 sequence reads: CASSPGGGRSTEAFF. CDR3 nucleotide sequence: TGTGCCAGCAGCCCGGGTGGGGGCCGGAGCACTGAAGCTTTCTTT.

Written as DNA, the CDR3 is TGTGCCAGCAGCCAAGTCGAGTACGGTGATCAGCCCCAGCATTTT. This translates into CASSQVEYGDQPQHF. The chain carries TRBV4-2 and TRBJ1-5; the D is unclear. CDR3 length: 15 amino acids. The V gene's germline CDR1 is LGHNA and CDR2 YNFKEQ. The ends were cut back, 1 base at V and 5 bases at J, with 12 bases in the middle.

The chain couples TRBV7-2 to TRBJ1-6; D gene uncertain. Germline loops: CDR1 SGHTA, CDR2 FQGNSA. V lost 4 bases and J 8 bases, leaving 3 bases between the germline ends. This CDR3 is 11 amino acids long. CDR3 loop: CASSSYSPLHF. DNA for the CDR3: TGTGCCAGCAGCTCGTATTCACCCCTCCACTTT. Combining the CDR3 with reference TRBV7-2 and TRBJ1-6 gives the whole variable domain GAGVSQSPSNKVTEKGKDVELRCDPISGHTALYWYRQSLGQGLEFLIYFQGNSAPDKSGLPSDRFSAERTGGSVSTLTIQRTQQEDSAVYLCASSSYSPLHFGNGTRLTVT.

A note on this clone: Compared with germline, one end of the junction differs, possibly owing to a read error. The J gene is TRBJ1-1, the V gene TRBV28; D is undetermined. Germline assignment: CDR1 MDHEN and CDR2 SYDVKM. The CDR3 sequence is 16 residues long. In nucleotides, the CDR3 is TGTGCCAGCAGTTTAGGTTCGGCGGAATTGAACGCTGAAGCTTTCTTT. Amino acid sequence: CASSLGSAELNAEAFF.

V is TRBV3-1 (or the pseudogene TRBV3-2) and J is TRBJ1-2, with D maybe TRBD1 (6 bases). CDR1 is LGHDT, CDR2 YNNKEL, per germline (reference sequence). The CDR3 has 15 residues. With 1 base removed from V and 5 bases from J, the gap between germline ends came to 14 bases. The CDR3 sequence: CASSQVFQGSYGYTF. Here the CDR3 DNA reads TGTGCCAGCAGCCAAGTTTTTCAGGGGAGTTATGGCTACACCTTC.

V is TRBV7-2 and J is TRBJ1-1; tentative D call: TRBD1 (5 bases). V gave up 5 bases and J gave up 1 base, with 14 bases separating them. The CDR3 is 15 amino acids. Germline V gene lookup returns CDR1 SGHTA and CDR2 FQGNSA. For the CDR3, the DNA is TGTGCCAGCAGCCCAGGGTGGGCGGAGAACACTGAAGCTTTCTTT. The encoded protein is CASSPGWAENTEAFF.

The V and J genes are TRBV4-3 and TRBJ2-3; D remains ambiguous. Germline V gene sequence: CDR1 LGHNA, CDR2 YSLEER. There are 21 residues in the CDR3. The germline V and J ends were trimmed by 3 bases and 0 bases, with 28 bases remaining between them. CDR3 DNA sequence: TGCGCCAGCAGCCATTCCGTTAATAGTCGAGGCTCCTGGTCTAGCACAGATACGCAGTATTTT. It encodes CASSHSVNSRGSWSSTDTQYF.

The chain employs TRBV6-5 and TRBJ2-1; possible D gene TRBD2, 7 bases. This CDR3 has 14 residues. Germline lookup yields CDR1 MNHEY and CDR2 SVGAGI. V lost 7 bases and J 9 bases, leaving 19 bases between the germline ends. DNA for the CDR3: TGTGCCAGCATTGCACCGGGGGGCCGGTTTGAGCAGTTCTTC. Amino acid sequence: CASIAPGGRFEQFF.

This sequence joins TRBV19 and TRBJ2-3; TRBD1 aligns across 10 bases. Trimming cost V 4 bases and J 4 bases; bases outside gene matches: 5. CDR1 is LNHDA and CDR2 is SQIVND in the germline V gene (reference sequence). The CDR3 extends over 15 amino acids. For the CDR3, the DNA is TGTGCCAGTAGTAGTGACAGGGGGCTCTCAGATACGCAGTATTTT. Protein sequence: CASSSDRGLSDTQYF.

V gene TRBV30 combines with J gene TRBJ1-6, with 9 bases lining up with TRBD1. This CDR3 comprises 15 residues. J was trimmed by 7 bases and V by 0 bases; bases with no gene match: 4. CDR1 GTSNPN and CDR2 SVGIG come from the germline V gene (reference sequence). DNA for the CDR3: TGTGCCTGGAGTGTAGGGACAGGGCTCAATTCACCCCTCCACTTT. Translated: CAWSVGTGLNSPLHF.

Turning to this clone: A junction end diverges from the germline sequence, so it may reflect a read error. This chain joins TRBV7-9 and TRBJ2-1, with 7 bases that match TRBD2. Germline values: CDR1 SEHNR, CDR2 FQNEAQ (reference sequence). There are 15 residues in the CDR3. CDR3 sequence reads: CASTLLDGRRDEQFF. The CDR3 DNA is TGTGCCAGCACCTTACTTGACGGGAGGAGGGATGAGCAGTTCTTC.

The chain recombines TRBV5-1 with TRBJ1-2; 9 positions agree with TRBD1. V dropped 0 bases and J dropped 6; count of bases not matched to a gene: 3. Per germline, CDR1 SGHRS and CDR2 YFSETQ. This CDR3 is built from 14 residues. The CDR3 sequence is CASSLDRGLDGYTF. CDR3 coding DNA: TGCGCCAGCAGCTTGGACAGGGGGCTAGATGGCTACACCTTC.